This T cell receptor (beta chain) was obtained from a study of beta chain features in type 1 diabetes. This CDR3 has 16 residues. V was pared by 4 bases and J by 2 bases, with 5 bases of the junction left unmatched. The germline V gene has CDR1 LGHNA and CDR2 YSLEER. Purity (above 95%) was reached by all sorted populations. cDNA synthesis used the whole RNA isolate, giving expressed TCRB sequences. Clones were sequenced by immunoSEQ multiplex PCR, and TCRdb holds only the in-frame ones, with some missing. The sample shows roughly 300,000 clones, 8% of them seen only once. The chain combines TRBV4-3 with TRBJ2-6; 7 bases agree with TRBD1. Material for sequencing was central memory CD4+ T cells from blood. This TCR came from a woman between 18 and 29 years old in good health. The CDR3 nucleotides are TGCGCCAGCAGCCCTCAAGACAGGGCTGGGGCCAACGTCCTGACTTTC. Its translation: CASSPQDRAGANVLTF.